This section outlines one T cell receptor (beta chain) sequence together with its context. Its antigen remains unknown. The data are from a study of identical twins. In TCRdb, the 5' RACE reads were re-called with MiXCR into one record per CDR3 protein. The sample records 1.5 million to 2 million distinct CDR3 sequences, about 32% being singletons. In germline, CDR1 is DFQATT, CDR2 SNEGSKA (reference sequence). The CDR3 sequence is 14 residues long. Losses at the gene ends were 2 bases for V and 8 bases for J; bases not matched to a gene: 5. Overall study results and limits: Whereas memory repertoires showed no such difference, abundant cord blood beta clonotypes carried fewer insertions. One should note that invariant MAIT and iNKT cells could partly confound zero-insertion analyses.

The clonotype comes from a newborn girl in good health. The chain is built from TRBV20-1 and TRBJ1-6; 8 bases fit TRBD1. Material: cord blood. CDR3 amino acids: CSARPRTGYSPLHF. DNA for the CDR3: TGCAGTGCTAGACCTAGGACAGGGTATTCACCCCTCCACTTT.